The clone carrying this T cell receptor (beta chain) has more than one count but fewer than ten. Its target is unknown. The sample belongs to a study of post-analysis software for immune sequencing data. Study conclusions and caveats: In patients, TRBV5-6, TRBV5-1 and TRBV20-1 belonged to roughly five TRBV segments found more frequently than in controls.

TCR beta libraries were prepared from cDNA with unique molecular identifiers. TCRdb redid the calling of the PCR reads with MiXCR, one entry per CDR3 protein. The sample has hundreds of thousands of distinct CDR3 sequences, 25% to 30% seen once. The CDR3 consists of 15 residues. The V end lost 0 bases, the J end lost 0 bases, and 9 bases lay between the germline ends. The germline V gene has CDR1 LNHNV and CDR2 YYDKDF (reference sequence). This chain joins TRBV15 and TRBJ2-7; D is unclear. The sequencing sample was made of blood. The sequence derives from a girl aged 5 to 17 with multiple sclerosis. The CDR3 DNA reads TGTGCCACCAGCAGAGATCGTTTGAGCTCCTACGAGCAGTACTTC. This encodes CATSRDRLSSYEQYF.